This T cell receptor beta chain was sequenced during a study of identical twins. Overall study findings and caveats: Models, which agreed with sharing between unrelated individuals, nonetheless underestimated the out-of-frame TCR alpha sharing seen in monozygotic twins. Out-of-frame alpha sequences common to twins exhibited an excess of low generation probability.

Unique molecular identifiers were present on cDNA, and template switching added a universal primer site. TCRdb re-analysed the 5' RACE reads in MiXCR, keeping a single row per CDR3 protein. The sample has 550,000 to 700,000 distinct CDR3 sequences, roughly 9.5% seen once. The trim removed 4 bases at V and 3 bases at J, leaving 5 bases unmatched. Germline-derived CDR1 and CDR2 are SGHAT and FQNNGV. The CDR3 has 16 amino acids. This clonotype was detected a few times. Its specificity is unknown. This sample was also put to use in a study of yellow fever vaccine responses in identical twins.

Sequencing was performed on PBMCs. The chain couples TRBV11-2 to TRBJ2-2; 10 nucleotides match TRBD1. The sequence was collected from a woman aged 18 to 35 in good health. The CDR3 is CASSYGQGEHTGELFF. The CDR3 DNA sequence: TGTGCCAGCAGCTACGGACAGGGGGAACACACCGGGGAGCTGTTTTTT. The whole variable domain, filled in from reference TRBV11-2 and TRBJ2-2, reads EAGVAQSPRYKIIEKRQSVAFWCNPISGHATLYWYQQILGQGPKLLIQFQNNGVVDDSQLPKDRFSAERLKGVDSTLKIQPAKLEDSAVYLCASSYGQGEHTGELFFGEGSRLTVL.